These T cell receptor beta chains were read from a single sample in a study of CD8 T cells in ankylosing spondylitis. TCRdb reprocessed the 5' RACE reads with MiXCR, giving one entry per CDR3 protein. The data contain more than 150,000 distinct CDR3 sequences, approximately 18% of them singletons. Sequencing input: blood, either unsorted or a sorted T cell fraction (not recorded which). The source is a male donor under 30 with ankylosing spondylitis or in good health (not recorded which). Both conserved end residues are part of each CDR3. A D gene is named only where the DNA matches it firmly. Clone size is not always given. Where it is, it says once, few, many or a class for expanded clones.

j_gene | d_gene | abundance | v_gene | CDR3aa | CDR3nt
TRBJ2-1 | TRBD2 | . | TRBV29-1 | CSVAKTSGAYNEQFF | TGCAGCGTGGCGAAGACTAGCGGAGCTTACAATGAGCAGTTCTTC
TRBJ1-1 | . | . | TRBV21-1 | CASSKGARGPTEAFF | TGTGCCAGCAGCAAAGGAGCCAGGGGGCCAACTGAAGCTTTCTTT
TRBJ2-1 | . | many | TRBV7-9 | CASGGNEQFF | TGTGCCAGCGGGGGGAATGAGCAGTTCTTC
TRBJ2-1 | . | many | TRBV6-2/TRBV6-3 | CASSPLHSLYNEQFF | TGTGCCAGCAGCCCCCTGCATTCTCTTTACAATGAGCAGTTCTTC
TRBJ2-2 | . | many | TRBV20-1 | CSARDITGELFF | TGCAGTGCTAGAGATATTACCGGGGAGCTGTTTTTT
TRBJ2-1 | . | many | TRBV18 | CASSLQGSYNEQFF | TGTGCCAGCTCACTACAGGGATCCTACAATGAGCAGTTCTTC
TRBJ2-1 | . | many | TRBV20-1 | CSASHKGQFF | TGCAGTGCTAGCCATAAAGGGCAGTTCTTC
TRBJ2-2 | TRBD2 | many | TRBV6-5 | CASRRGTGELFF | TGTGCCAGCAGGCGGGGGACCGGGGAGCTGTTTTTT
TRBJ1-1 | TRBD1 | . | TRBV6-1 | CASSETGAGTEAFF | TGTGCCAGCAGTGAGACAGGGGCAGGCACTGAAGCTTTCTTT
TRBJ2-3 | . | . | TRBV7-2 | CASSLGAERLFTDTQYF | TGTGCCAGCAGCTTAGGAGCCGAGCGCCTTTTCACAGATACGCAGTATTTT
TRBJ2-3 | TRBD2 | many | TRBV7-9 | CASSLVVGGPIDTQYF | TGTGCCAGCAGCTTAGTAGTGGGAGGGCCTATAGATACGCAGTATTTT
TRBJ2-1 | . | many | TRBV25-1 | CASSNTFRTKDSYNEQFF | TGTGCCAGCAGTAATACCTTCAGGACAAAAGACTCCTACAATGAGCAGTTCTTC
TRBJ1-6 | TRBD1 | . | TRBV3-1 | CASSSGQRNSPLHF | TGTGCCAGCAGCTCGGGACAGAGGAATTCACCCCTCCACTTT
TRBJ1-6 | . | . | TRBV11-2 | CASSFSNIPNSPLHF | TGTGCCAGCAGCTTTTCAAACATACCCAATTCACCCCTCCACTTT
TRBJ2-1 | . | . | TRBV20-1 | CSARVRDTYNEQFF | TGCAGTGCTAGAGTCAGGGACACCTACAATGAGCAGTTCTTC
TRBJ2-1 | . | many | TRBV20-1 | CSASGNSYNEQFF | TGCAGTGCTAGCGGTAACTCCTACAATGAGCAGTTCTTC
TRBJ2-1 | . | few | TRBV20-1 | CSASTRPNNEQFF | TGCAGTGCTAGTACGAGACCCAACAATGAGCAGTTCTTC
TRBJ2-3 | . | many | TRBV5-1 | CASSLEQSPDTQYF | TGCGCCAGCAGCTTGGAACAGTCCCCGGATACGCAGTATTTT
TRBJ2-2 | TRBD1 | . | TRBV29-1 | CSVGQGSNTGELFF | TGCAGCGTCGGACAGGGAAGTAACACCGGGGAGCTGTTTTTT
TRBJ1-5 | . | many | TRBV4-1 | CASSQDAVNIPSQPQHF | TGCGCCAGCAGCCAAGATGCCGTTAACATACCCTCCCAGCCCCAGCATTTT
TRBJ2-1 | . | many | TRBV6-2/TRBV6-3 | CASSYLLRGRGGRQGFSNEQFF | TGTGCCAGCAGTTACCTTCTGCGGGGACGGGGAGGGAGACAGGGTTTCAGCAATGAGCAGTTCTTC
TRBJ2-1 | . | many | TRBV7-2 | CASSLLAVGNNEQFF | TGTGCCAGCAGCTTACTGGCAGTGGGAAACAATGAGCAGTTCTTC
TRBJ1-3 | . | many | TRBV6-6 | CASSPLGSGNTIYF | TGTGCCAGCAGCCCCCTCGGCTCTGGAAACACCATATATTTT
TRBJ2-1 | . | many | TRBV9 | CASSVEGGPRDEQFF | TGTGCCAGCAGCGTAGAGGGGGGACCCAGGGATGAGCAGTTCTTC